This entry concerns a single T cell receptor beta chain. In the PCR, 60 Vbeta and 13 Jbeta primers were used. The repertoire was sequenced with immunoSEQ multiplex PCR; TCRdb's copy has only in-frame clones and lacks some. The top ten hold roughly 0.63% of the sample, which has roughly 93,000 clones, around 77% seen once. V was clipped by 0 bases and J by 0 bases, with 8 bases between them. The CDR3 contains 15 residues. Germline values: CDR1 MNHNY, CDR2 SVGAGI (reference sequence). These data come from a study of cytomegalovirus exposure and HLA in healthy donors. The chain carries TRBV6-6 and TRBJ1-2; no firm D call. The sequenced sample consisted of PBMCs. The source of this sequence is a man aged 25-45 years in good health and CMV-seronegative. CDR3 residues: CASSYSRDTNYGYTF. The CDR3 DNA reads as TGTGCCAGCAGTTACTCTAGAGACACTAACTATGGCTACACCTTC.